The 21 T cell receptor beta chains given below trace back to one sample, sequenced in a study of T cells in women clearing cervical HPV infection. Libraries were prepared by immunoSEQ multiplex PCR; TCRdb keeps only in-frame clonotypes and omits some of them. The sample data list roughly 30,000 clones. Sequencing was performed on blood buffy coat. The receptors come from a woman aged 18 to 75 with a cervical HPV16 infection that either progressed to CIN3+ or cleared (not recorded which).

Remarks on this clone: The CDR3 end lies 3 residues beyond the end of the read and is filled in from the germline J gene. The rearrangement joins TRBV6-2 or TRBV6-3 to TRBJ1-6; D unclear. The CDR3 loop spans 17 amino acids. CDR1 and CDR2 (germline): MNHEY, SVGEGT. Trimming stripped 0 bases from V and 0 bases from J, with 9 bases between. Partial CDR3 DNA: TGTGCCAGCAGTTACTCCGCACCAGACTCCTATAATTCACCC. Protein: CASSYSAPDSYNSP. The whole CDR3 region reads CASSYSAPDSYNSPLHF.

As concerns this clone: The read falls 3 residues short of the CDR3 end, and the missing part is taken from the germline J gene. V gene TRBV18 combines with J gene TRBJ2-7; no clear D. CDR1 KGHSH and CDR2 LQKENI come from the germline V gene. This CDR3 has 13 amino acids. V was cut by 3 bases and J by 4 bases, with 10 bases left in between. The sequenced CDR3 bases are TGTGCCAGCTCACCCTTCGAAGGGTACGAG. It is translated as CASSPFEGYE. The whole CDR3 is CASSPFEGYEQYF.

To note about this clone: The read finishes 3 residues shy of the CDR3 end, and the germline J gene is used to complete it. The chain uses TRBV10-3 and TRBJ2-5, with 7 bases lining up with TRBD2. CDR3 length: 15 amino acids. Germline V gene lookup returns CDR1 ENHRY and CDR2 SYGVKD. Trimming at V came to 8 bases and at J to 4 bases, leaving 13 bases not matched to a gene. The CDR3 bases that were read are TGTGCCATCGCGACTAGCCCGGGATTGGGAGAGACC. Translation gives CAIATSPGLGET. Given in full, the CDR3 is CAIATSPGLGETQYF.

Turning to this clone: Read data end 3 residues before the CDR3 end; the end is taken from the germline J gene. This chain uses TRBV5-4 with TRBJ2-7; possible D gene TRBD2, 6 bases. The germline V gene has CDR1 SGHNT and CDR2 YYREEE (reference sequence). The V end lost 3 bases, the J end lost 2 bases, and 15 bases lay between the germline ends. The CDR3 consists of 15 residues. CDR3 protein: CASSWGGGGAYEQYF. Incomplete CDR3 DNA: TGTGCCAGCAGCTGGGGTGGTGGCGGGGCCTACGAG.

The covered CDR3 bases are TGTGCCAGTAGATTGGGCGGGGAGAACACCGGGGAG. Its translation is CASRLGGENTGE. The complete CDR3 reads CASRLGGENTGELFF. The chain combines TRBV19 with TRBJ2-2; tentative D call: TRBD2 (6 bases). The observed sequence ends 3 residues before the CDR3 terminus, with the missing tail filled in from the germline J gene. Germline loops: CDR1 LNHDA, CDR2 SQIVND (reference sequence). V gave up 6 bases and J gave up 1 base, with 12 bases separating them. This CDR3 contains 15 residues.

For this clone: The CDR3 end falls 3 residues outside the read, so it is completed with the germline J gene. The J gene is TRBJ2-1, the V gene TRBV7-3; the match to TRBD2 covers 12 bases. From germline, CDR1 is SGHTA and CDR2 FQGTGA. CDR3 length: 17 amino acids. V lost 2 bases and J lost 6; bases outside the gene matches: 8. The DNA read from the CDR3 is TGTGCCAGCAGCTTAGAGTGGACTAGCGGGATTTCCAATGAG. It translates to CASSLEWTSGISNE. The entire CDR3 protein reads CASSLEWTSGISNEQFF.

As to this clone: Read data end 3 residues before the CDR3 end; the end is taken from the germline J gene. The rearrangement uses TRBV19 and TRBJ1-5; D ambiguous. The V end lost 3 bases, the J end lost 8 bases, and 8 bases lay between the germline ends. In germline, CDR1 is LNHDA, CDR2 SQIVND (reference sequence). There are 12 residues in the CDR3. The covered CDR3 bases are TGTGCCAGTAGTATTTTCGGGGAGCCC. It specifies CASSIFGEP. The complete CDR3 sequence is CASSIFGEPQHF.

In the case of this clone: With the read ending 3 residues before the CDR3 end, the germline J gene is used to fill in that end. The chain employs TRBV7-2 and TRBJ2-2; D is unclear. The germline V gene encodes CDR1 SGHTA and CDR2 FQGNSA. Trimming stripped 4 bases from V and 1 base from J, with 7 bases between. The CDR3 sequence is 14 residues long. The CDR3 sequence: CASSWALNTGELFF. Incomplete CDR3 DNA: TGTGCCAGCAGCTGGGCCCTGAACACCGGGGAG.

CDR3 in amino acids: CASSKGQRLGNSPLFF. The covered CDR3 bases are TGCGCCAGCAGCAAGGGACAGCGGCTCGGAAATTCACCG. This chain connects TRBV5-1 to TRBJ2-2, with TRBD1 matching 7 bases. The read comes to an end 3 residues before the CDR3 does, leaving the germline J gene to fill in the end. The germline V gene encodes CDR1 SGHRS and CDR2 YFSETQ. The CDR3 runs to 16 residues.

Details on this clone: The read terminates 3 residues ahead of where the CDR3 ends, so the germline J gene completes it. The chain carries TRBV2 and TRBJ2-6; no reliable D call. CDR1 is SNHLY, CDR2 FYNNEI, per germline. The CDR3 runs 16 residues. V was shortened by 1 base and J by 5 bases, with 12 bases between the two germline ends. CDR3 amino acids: CASSEEGASRANVLTF. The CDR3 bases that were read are TGTGCCAGCAGTGAAGAGGGCGCCAGCAGGGCCAACGTC.

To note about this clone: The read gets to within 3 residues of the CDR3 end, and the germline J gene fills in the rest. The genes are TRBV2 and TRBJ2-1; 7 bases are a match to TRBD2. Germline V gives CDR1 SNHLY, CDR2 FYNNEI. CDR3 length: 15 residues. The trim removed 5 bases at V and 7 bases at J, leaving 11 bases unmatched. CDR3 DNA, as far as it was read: TGTGCCAGCAGTACAACTAGCGAAAAGGAGAATGAG. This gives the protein CASSTTSEKENE. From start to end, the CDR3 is CASSTTSEKENEQFF.

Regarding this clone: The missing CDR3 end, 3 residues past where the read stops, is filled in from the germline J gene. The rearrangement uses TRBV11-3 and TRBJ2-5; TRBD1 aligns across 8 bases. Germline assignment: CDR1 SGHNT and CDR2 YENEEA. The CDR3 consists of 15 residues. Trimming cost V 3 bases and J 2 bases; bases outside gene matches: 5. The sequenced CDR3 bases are TGTGCCAGCAGCTTCAGGGGGCGTAGGCAAGAGACC. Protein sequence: CASSFRGRRQET. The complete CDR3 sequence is CASSFRGRRQETQYF.

The CDR3 DNA, read in part, is TGTGCCAGCAGCCGGGCGGGGAGGGAGACG. It codes for CASSRAGRET. The full CDR3 protein is CASSRAGRETQYF. This chain joins TRBV7-3 and TRBJ2-3, with TRBD2 matching 7 bases. The CDR3 end falls 3 residues outside the read, so it is completed with the germline J gene. The CDR3 is 13 amino acids. Germline assignment: CDR1 SGHTA and CDR2 FQGTGA.

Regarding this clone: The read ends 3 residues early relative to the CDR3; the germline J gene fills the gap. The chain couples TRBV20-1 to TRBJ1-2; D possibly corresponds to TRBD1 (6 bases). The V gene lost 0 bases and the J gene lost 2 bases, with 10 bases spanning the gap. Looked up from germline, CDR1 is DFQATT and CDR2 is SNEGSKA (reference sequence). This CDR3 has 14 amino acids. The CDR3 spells CSARDRGGNYGYTF. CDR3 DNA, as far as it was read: TGCAGTGCTAGAGACAGGGGAGGGAACTATGGC.

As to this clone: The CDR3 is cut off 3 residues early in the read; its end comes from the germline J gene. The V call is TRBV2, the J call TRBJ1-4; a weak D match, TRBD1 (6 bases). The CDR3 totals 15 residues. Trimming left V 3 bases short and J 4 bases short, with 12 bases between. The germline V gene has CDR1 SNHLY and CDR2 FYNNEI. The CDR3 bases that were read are TGTGCCAGCAGTGAGGGGACATCCCTTAATGAAAAA. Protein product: CASSEGTSLNEK. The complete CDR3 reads CASSEGTSLNEKLFF. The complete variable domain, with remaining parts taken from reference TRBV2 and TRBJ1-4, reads EPEVTQTPSHQVTQMGQEVILRCVPISNHLYFYWYRQILGQKVEFLVSFYNNEISEKSEIFDDQFSVERPDGSNFTLKIRSTKLEDSAMYFCASSEGTSLNEKLFFGSGTQLSVL.

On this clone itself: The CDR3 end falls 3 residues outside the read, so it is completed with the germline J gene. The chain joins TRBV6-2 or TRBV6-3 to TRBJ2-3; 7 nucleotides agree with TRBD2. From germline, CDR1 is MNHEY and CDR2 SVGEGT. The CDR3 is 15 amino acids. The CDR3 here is CASRRPGRVQETQYF. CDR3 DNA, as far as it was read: TGTGCCAGCAGGCGGCCAGGGAGGGTGCAAGAGACG.

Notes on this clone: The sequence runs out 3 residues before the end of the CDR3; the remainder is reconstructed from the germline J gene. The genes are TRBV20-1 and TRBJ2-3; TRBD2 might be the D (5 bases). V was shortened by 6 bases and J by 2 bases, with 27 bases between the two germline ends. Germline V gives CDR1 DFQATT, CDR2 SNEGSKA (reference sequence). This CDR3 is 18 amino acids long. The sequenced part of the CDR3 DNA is TGCAGTGCCCAGAGACGTGTCCCGGAGAGAGGGTACACAGATACG. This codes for CSAQRRVPERGYTDT. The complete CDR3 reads CSAQRRVPERGYTDTQYF.

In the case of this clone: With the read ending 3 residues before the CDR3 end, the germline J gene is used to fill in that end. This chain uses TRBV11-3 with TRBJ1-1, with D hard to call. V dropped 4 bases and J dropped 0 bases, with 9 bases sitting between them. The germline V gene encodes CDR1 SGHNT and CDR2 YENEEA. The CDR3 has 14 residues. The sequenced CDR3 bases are TGTGCCAGCAGCTGGAGCGGGGTGAACACTGAA. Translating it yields CASSWSGVNTE. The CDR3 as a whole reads CASSWSGVNTEAFF.

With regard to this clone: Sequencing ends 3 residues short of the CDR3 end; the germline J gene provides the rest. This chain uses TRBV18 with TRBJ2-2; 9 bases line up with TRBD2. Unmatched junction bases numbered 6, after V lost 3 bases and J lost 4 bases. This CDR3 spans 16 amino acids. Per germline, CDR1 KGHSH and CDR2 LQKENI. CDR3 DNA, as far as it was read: TGTGCCAGCTCACCTCCGACTAGCGGTTTCACCGGGGAG. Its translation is CASSPPTSGFTGE. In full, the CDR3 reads CASSPPTSGFTGELFF.

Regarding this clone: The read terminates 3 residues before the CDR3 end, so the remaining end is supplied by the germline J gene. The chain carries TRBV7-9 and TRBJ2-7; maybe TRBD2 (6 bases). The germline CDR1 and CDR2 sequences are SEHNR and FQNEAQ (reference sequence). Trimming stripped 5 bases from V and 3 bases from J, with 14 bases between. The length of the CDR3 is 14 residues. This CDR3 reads CASSPRGGYYEQYF. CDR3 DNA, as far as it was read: TGTGCCAGCAGCCCCCGTGGGGGGTACTACGAG.

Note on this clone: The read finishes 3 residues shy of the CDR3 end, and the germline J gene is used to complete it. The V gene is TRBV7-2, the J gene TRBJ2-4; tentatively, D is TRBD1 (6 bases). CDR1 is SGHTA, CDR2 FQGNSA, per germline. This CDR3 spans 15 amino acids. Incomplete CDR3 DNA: TGTGCCAGCAGCTTAGTCCCGGGACAAGGGTATGGT. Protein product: CASSLVPGQGYG. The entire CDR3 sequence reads CASSLVPGQGYGQYF.